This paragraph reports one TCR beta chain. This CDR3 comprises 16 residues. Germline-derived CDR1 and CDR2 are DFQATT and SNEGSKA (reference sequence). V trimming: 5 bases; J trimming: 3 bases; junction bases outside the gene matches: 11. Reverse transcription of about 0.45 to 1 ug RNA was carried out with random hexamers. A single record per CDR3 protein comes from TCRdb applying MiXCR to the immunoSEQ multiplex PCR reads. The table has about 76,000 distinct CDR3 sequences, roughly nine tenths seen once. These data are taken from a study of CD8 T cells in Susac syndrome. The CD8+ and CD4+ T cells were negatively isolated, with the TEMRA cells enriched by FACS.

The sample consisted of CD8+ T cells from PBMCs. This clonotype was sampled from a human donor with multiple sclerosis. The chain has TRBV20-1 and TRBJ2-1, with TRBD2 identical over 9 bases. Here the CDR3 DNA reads TGCAGTGCTCCCACTCCATTAGCGGGGGACTACAATGAGCAGTTCTTC. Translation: CSAPTPLAGDYNEQFF.